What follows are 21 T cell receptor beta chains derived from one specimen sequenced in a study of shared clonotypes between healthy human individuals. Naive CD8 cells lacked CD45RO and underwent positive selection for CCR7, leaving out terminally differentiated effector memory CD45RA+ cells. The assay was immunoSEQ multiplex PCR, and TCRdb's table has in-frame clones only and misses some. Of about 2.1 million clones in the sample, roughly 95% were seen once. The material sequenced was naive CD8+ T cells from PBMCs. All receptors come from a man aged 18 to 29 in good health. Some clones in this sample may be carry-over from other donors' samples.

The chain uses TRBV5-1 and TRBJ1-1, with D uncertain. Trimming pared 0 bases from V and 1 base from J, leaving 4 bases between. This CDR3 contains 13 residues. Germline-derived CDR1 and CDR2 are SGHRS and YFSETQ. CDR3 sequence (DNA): TGCGCCAGCAGCTTGGCTGAGAACACTGAAGCTTTCTTT. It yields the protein CASSLAENTEAFF.

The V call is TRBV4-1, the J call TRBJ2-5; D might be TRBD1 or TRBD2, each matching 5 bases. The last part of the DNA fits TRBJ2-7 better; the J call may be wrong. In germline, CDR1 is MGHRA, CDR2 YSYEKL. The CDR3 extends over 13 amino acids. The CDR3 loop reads CASSQVGAYEQYF. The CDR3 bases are TGCGCCAGCAGCCAAGTGGGGGCCTACGAGCAGTACTTC.

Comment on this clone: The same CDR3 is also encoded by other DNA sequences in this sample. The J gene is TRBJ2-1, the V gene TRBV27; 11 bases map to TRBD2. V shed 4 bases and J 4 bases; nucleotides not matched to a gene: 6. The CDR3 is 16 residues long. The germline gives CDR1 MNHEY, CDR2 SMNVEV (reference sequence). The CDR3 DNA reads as TGTGCCAGCAGTTCAAGACTAGCGGGAACATACAATGAGCAGTTCTTC. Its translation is CASSSRLAGTYNEQFF.

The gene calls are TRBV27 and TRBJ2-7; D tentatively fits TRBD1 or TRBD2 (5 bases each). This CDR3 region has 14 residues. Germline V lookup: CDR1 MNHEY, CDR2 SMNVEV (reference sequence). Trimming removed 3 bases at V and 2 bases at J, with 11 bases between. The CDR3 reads CASSFGAMTYEQYF. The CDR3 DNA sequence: TGTGCCAGCAGTTTCGGGGCCATGACCTACGAGCAGTACTTC.

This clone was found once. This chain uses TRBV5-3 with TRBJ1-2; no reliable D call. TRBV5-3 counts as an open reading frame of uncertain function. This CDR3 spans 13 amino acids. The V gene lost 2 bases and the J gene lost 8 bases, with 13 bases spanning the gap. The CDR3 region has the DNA TGTGCCAGAAGCTTTCACCGGGGTCCGGGCTACACCTTC. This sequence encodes CARSFHRGPGYTF.

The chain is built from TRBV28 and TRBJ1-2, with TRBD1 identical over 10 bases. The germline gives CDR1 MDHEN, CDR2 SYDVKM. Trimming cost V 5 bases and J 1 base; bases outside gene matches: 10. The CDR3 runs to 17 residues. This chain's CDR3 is CASSGIGQGVFNYGYTF. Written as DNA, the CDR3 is TGTGCCAGCAGTGGGATCGGACAGGGGGTATTTAACTATGGCTACACCTTC.

The CDR3 DNA is TGTGCCAGCAGTCCACCTCATGGAGATGGCTACACCTTC. Translating it yields CASSPPHGDGYTF. The chain combines TRBV5-4 with TRBJ1-2; D gene unclear. Germline V CDR1 and CDR2: SGHNT, YYREEE (reference sequence). V shed 5 bases and J shed 6 bases, with 14 bases lying between them. This CDR3 is 13 amino acids long.

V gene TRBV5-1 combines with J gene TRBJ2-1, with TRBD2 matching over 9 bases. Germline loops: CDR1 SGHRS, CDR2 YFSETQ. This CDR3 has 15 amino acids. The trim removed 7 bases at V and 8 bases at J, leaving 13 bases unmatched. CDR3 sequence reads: CASSSLTSGWDEQFF. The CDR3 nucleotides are TGCGCCAGCTCCTCCCTGACTAGCGGTTGGGATGAGCAGTTCTTC.

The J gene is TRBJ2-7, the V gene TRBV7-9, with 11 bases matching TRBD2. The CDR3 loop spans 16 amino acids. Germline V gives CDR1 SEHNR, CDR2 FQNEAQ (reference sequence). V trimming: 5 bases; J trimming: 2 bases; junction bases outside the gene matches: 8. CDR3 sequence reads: CASSTMTSGTPYEQYF. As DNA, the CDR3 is TGTGCCAGCAGCACCATGACTAGCGGGACGCCCTACGAGCAGTACTTC.

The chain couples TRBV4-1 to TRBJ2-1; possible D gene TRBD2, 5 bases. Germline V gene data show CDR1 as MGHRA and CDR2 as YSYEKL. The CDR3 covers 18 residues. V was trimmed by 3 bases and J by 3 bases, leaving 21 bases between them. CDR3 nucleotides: TGCGCCAGCAGCCAGATAATGACTAACGGATATGACTACAATGAGCAGTTCTTC. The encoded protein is CASSQIMTNGYDYNEQFF.

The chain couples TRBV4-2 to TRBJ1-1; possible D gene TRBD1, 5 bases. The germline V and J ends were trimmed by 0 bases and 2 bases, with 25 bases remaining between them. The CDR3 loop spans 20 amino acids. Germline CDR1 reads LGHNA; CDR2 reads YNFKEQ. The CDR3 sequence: CASSQDLDQVFPGRNTEAFF. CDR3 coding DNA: TGTGCCAGCAGCCAAGACCTAGATCAGGTTTTCCCGGGACGCAACACTGAAGCTTTCTTT.

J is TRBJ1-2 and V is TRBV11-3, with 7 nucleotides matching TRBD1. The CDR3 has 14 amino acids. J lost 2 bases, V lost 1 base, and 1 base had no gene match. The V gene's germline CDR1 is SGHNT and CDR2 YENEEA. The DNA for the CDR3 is TGTGCCAGCAGCTTAGGGGGACAGAACTATGGCTACACCTTC. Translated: CASSLGGQNYGYTF.

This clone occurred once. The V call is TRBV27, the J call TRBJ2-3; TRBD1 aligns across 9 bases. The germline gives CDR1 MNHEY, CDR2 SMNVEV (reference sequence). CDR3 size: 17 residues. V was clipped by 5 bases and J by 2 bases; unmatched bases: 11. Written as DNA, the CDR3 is TGTGCCAGCAGTAAGGTCGTTGGGACAGGGTTCACAGATACGCAGTATTTT. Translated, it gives CASSKVVGTGFTDTQYF.

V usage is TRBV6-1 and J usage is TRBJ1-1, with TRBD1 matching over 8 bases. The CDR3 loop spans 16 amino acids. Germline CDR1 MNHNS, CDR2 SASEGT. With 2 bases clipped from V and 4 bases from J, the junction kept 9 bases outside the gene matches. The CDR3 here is CASSEPQGRGPTEAFF. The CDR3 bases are TGTGCCAGCAGTGAACCTCAGGGCAGGGGGCCCACTGAAGCTTTCTTT.

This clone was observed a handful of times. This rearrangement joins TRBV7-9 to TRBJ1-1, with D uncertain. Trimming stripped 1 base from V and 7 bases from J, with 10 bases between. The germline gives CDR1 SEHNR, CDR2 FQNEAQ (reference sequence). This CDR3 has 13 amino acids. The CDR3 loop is CASSLGSGIEAFF. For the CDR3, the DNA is TGTGCCAGCAGCTTAGGGTCCGGTATTGAAGCTTTCTTT.

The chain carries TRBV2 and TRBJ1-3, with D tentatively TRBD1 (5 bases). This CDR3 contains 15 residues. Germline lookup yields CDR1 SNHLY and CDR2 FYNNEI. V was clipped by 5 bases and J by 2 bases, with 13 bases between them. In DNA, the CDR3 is TGTGCCAGCAGTTATCTACAGGATACTGGAAACACCATATATTTT. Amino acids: CASSYLQDTGNTIYF.

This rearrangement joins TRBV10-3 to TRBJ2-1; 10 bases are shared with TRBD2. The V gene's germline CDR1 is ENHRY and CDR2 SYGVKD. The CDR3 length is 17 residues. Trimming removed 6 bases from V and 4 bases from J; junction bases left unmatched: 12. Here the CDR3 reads CAISGLAVGGLYNEQFF. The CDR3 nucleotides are TGTGCCATCAGCGGACTAGCGGTCGGAGGCCTTTACAATGAGCAGTTCTTC.

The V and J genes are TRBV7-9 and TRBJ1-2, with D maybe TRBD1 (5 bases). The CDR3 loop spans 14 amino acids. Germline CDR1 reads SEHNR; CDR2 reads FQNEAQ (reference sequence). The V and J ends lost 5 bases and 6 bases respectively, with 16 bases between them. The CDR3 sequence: CASSPTGAGNGYTF. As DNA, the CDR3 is TGTGCCAGCAGCCCCACTGGGGCCGGCAATGGCTACACCTTC. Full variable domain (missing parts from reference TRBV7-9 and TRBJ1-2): DTGVSQNPRHKITKRGQNVTFRCDPISEHNRLYWYRQTLGQGPEFLTYFQNEAQLEKSRLLSDRFSAERPKGSFSTLEIQRTEQGDSAMYLCASSPTGAGNGYTFGSGTRLTVV.

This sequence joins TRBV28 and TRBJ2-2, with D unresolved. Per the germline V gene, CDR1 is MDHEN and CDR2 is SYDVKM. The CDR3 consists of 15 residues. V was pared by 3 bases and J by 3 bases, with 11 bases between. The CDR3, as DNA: TGTGCCAGCAGTTTGGTTCTCCCTCACACCGGGGAGCTGTTTTTT. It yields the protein CASSLVLPHTGELFF.

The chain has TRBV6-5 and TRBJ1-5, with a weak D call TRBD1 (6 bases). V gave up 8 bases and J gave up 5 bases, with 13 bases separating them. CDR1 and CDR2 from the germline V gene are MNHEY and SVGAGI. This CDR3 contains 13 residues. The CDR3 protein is CASGGLRHQPQHF. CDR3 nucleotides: TGTGCCAGCGGGGGGCTCAGACATCAGCCCCAGCATTTT.

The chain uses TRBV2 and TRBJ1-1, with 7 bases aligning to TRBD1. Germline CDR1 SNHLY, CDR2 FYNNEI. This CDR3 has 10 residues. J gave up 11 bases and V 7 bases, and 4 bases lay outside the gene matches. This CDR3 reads CASMRGGAFF. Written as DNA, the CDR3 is TGTGCCAGCATGCGAGGGGGCGCTTTCTTT.